One T cell receptor (beta chain) is described in this entry. This sample is part of a study of control samples from healthy donors and cancer patients. The table came from immunoSEQ multiplex PCR; TCRdb's copy has only in-frame clones and leaves some out. This table has roughly 170,000 clones, approximately 86% appearing once. CDR3 length: 14 residues. V gave up 7 bases and J gave up 2 bases; unmatched junction bases: 4. The V gene's germline CDR1 is KGHDR and CDR2 SFDVKD. This sequence originates from a woman between 25 and 40 years old in good health. V gene TRBV24-1 combines with J gene TRBJ1-1; 9 bases fit TRBD1. What was sequenced was blood. The CDR3 here is CATRTGGSNTEAFF. In nucleotides, the CDR3 is TGTGCCACCAGGACAGGGGGATCAAACACTGAAGCTTTCTTT.